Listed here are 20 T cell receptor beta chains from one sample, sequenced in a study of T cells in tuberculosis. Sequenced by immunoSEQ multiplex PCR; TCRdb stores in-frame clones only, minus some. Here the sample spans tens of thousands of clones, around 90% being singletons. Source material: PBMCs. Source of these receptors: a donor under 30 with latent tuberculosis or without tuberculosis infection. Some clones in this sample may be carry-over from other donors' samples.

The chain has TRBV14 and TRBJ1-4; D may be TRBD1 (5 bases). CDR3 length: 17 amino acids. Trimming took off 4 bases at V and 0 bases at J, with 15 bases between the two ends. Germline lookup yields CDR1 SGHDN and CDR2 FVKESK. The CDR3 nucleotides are TGTGCCAGCAGCCCGCGCCAGGGCAGGGCAACTAATGAAAAACTGTTTTTT. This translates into CASSPRQGRATNEKLFF.

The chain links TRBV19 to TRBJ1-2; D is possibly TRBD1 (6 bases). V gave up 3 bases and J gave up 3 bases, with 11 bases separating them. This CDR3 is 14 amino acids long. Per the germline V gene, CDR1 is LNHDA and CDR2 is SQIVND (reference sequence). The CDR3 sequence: CASSIAAGDYGYTF. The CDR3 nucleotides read TGTGCCAGTAGTATTGCGGCAGGGGACTATGGCTACACCTTC.

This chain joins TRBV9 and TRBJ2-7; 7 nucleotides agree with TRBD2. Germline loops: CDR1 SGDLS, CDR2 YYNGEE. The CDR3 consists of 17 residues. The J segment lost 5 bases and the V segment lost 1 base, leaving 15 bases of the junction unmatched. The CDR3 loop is CASSVRVGAGEYNEQYF. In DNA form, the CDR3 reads TGTGCCAGCAGCGTAAGGGTCGGGGCGGGGGAGTACAACGAGCAGTACTTC.

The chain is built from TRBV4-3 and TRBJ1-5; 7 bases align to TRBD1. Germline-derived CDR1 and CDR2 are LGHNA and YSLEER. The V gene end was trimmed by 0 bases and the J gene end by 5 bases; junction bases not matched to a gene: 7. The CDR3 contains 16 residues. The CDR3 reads CASSQETGQLDQPQHF. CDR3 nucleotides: TGCGCCAGCAGCCAAGAGACAGGGCAATTAGATCAGCCCCAGCATTTT.

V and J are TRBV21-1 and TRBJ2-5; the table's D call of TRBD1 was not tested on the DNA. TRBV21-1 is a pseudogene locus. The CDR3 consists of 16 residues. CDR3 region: CASSKPTGALQETQYF. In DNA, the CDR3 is TGTGCCAGCAGCAAACCTACAGGGGCCCTTCAAGAGACCCAGTACTTC.

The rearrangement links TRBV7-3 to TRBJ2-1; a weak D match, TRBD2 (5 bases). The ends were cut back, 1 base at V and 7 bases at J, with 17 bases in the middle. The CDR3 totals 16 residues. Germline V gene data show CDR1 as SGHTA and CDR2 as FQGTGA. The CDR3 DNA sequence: TGTGCCAGCAGCTTAAGTGAAGCTTTATCGGGGAATGAGCAGTTCTTC. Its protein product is CASSLSEALSGNEQFF.

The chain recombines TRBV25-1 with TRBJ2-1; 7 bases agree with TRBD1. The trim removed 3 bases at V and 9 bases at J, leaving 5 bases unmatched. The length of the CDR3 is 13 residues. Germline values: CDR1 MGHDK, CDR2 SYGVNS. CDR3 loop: CASSDRQGTEQFF. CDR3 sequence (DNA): TGTGCCAGCAGTGATCGACAGGGTACTGAGCAGTTCTTC.

The CDR3 region has the DNA TGTGCCAGCAGCTTATACAGCTATGGCTACACCTTC. Its translation: CASSLYSYGYTF. This sequence joins TRBV7-2 and TRBJ1-2; D uncertain. CDR1 is SGHTA, CDR2 FQGNSA, per germline. The CDR3 loop spans 12 amino acids. Trimming removed 2 bases from V and 4 bases from J, with 5 bases in between. Supplemented by reference TRBV7-2 and TRBJ1-2, the full variable domain reads GAGVSQSPSNKVTEKGKDVELRCDPISGHTALYWYRQSLGQGLEFLIYFQGNSAPDKSGLPSDRFSAERTGGSVSTLTIQRTQQEDSAVYLCASSLYSYGYTFGSGTRLTVV.

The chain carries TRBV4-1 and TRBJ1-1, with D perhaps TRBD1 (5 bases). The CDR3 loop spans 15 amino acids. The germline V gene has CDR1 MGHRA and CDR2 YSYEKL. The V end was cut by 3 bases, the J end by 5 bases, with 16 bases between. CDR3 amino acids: CASSQIGQGNTEAFF. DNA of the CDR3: TGCGCCAGCAGCCAGATTGGGCAGGGTAATACTGAAGCTTTCTTT.

The chain's CDR3 is CASSYQQGLGSSPLHF. CDR3 coding DNA: TGTGCCAGCAGTTACCAGCAGGGGCTGGGCAGTTCACCCCTCCACTTT. The chain joins TRBV6-5 to TRBJ1-6, with a possible D match to TRBD1 (6 bases). The germline V and J ends were trimmed by 2 bases and 9 bases, with 17 bases remaining between them. CDR1 and CDR2 (germline): MNHEY, SVGAGI. CDR3 length: 16 amino acids.

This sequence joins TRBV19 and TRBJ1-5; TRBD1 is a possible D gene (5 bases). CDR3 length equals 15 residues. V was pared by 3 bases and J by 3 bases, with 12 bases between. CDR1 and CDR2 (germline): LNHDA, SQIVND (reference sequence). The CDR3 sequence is CASSIIRQLNQPQHF. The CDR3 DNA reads TGTGCCAGTAGTATCATACGACAGCTCAATCAGCCCCAGCATTTT.

CDR3 loop: CASRNNQGTEPQHF. The CDR3 DNA reads as TGTGCCAGCAGGAACAATCAGGGGACGGAGCCCCAGCATTTT. The chain joins TRBV6-1 to TRBJ1-5; D possibly corresponds to TRBD1 (6 bases). CDR1 and CDR2 from the germline V gene are MNHNS and SASEGT. Trimming took 6 bases from V and 8 from J, leaving 17 bases between them. The CDR3 has 14 amino acids.

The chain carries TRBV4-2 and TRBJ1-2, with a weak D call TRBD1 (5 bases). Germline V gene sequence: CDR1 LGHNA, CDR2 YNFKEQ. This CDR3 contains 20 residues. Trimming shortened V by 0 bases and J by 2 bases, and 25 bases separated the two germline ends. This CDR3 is CASSQEEGRGGVELNYGYTF. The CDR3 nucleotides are TGTGCCAGCAGCCAAGAGGAGGGCCGTGGAGGGGTAGAGCTCAACTATGGCTACACCTTC.

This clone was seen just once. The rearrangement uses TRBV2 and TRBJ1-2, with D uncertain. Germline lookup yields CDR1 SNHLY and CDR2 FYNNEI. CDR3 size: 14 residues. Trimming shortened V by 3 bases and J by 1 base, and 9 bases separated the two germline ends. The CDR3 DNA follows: TGTGCCAGCAGTGAGTACAACGATAACTATGGCTACACCTTC. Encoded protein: CASSEYNDNYGYTF. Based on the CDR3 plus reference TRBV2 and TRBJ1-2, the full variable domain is EPEVTQTPSHQVTQMGQEVILRCVPISNHLYFYWYRQILGQKVEFLVSFYNNEISEKSEIFDDQFSVERPDGSNFTLKIRSTKLEDSAMYFCASSEYNDNYGYTFGSGTRLTVV.

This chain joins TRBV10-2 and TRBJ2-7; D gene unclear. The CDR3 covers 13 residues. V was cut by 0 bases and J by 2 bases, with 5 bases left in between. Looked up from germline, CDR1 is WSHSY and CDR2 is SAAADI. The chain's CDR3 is CASSESPTYEQYF. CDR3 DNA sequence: TGCGCCAGCAGTGAGTCTCCTACCTACGAGCAGTACTTC.

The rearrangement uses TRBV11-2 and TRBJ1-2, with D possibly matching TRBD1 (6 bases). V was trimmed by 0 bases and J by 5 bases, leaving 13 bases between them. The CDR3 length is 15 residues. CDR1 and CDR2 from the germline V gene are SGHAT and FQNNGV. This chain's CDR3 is CASSLDRGAWYGYTF. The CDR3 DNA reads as TGTGCCAGCAGCTTAGATCGGGGGGCATGGTATGGCTACACCTTC. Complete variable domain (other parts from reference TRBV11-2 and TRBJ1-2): EAGVAQSPRYKIIEKRQSVAFWCNPISGHATLYWYQQILGQGPKLLIQFQNNGVVDDSQLPKDRFSAERLKGVDSTLKIQPAKLEDSAVYLCASSLDRGAWYGYTFGSGTRLTVV.

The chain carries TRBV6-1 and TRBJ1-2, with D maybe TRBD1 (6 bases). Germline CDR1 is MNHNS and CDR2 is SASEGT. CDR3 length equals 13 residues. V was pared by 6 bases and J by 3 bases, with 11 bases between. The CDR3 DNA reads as TGTGCCAGCAGCACCGGACAGCACTATGGCTACACCTTC. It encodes CASSTGQHYGYTF.

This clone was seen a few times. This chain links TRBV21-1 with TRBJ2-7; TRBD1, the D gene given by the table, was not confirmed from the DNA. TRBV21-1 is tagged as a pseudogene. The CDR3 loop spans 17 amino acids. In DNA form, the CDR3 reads TGTGCCAGCAGCAAAGCGGTTGGACGACAGGGAGGTCACGAGCAGTACTTC. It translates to CASSKAVGRQGGHEQYF.

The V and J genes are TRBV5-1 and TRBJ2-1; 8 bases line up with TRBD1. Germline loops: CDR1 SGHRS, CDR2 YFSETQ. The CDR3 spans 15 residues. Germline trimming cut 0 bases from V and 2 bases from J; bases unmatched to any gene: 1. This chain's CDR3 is CASSLGQGTYNEQFF. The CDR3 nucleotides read TGCGCCAGCAGCTTGGGACAGGGGACCTACAATGAGCAGTTCTTC.

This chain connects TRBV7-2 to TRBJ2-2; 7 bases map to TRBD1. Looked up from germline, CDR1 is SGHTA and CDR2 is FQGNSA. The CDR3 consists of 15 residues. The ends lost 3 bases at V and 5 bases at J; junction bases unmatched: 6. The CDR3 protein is CASSLRQGHTGELFF. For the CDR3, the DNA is TGTGCCAGCAGCTTGCGACAGGGTCATACCGGGGAGCTGTTTTTT.